Listed here are 24 T cell receptor beta chains from one sample, sequenced in a study of cytomegalovirus exposure and HLA in healthy donors (dated by TCRdb to about 2017). Library generation was performed with the immunoSEQ multiplex PCR assay. For the multiplex PCR, a mixture combining 60 forward primers for TCR Vbeta segments and 13 reverse primers for TCR Jbeta segments was used. The clones in this table, taken by TCRdb from immuneACCESS, are in-frame only. Not every clone is retained; where verified, under half of the shortfall comes from an unresolved V gene, and the cause of the rest is unknown. Recorded for this sample are tens of thousands of clones; around 78% of them occurred a single time. The ten biggest clones cover less than 1.5% of the sample. Sequenced sample: PBMCs. These receptor sequences come from a female donor in good health and CMV-seronegative.

The rearrangement links TRBV30 to TRBJ1-5, with TRBD1 matching over 7 bases. The germline gives CDR1 GTSNPN, CDR2 SVGIG (reference sequence). The CDR3 length is 13 residues. The V segment lost 1 base and the J segment 4 bases; nucleotides outside the gene matches: 1. The CDR3 DNA sequence: TGTGCCTGGAGTGAACAGGGGAATCAGCCCCAGCATTTT. Translating it yields CAWSEQGNQPQHF. The whole variable domain, remainder taken from reference TRBV30 and TRBJ1-5, is SQTIHQWPATLVQPVGSPLSLECTVEGTSNPNLYWYRQAAGRGLQLLFYSVGIGQISSEVPQNLSASRPQDRQFILSSKKLLLSDSGFYLCAWSEQGNQPQHFGDGTRLSIL.

V usage is TRBV12-1 and J usage is TRBJ1-4; whether TRBD1, the table's D call, matches the DNA was not checked. TRBV12-1 is tagged as a pseudogene. The length of the CDR3 is 16 residues. CDR3 loop: CASSPGQGSGNEKLFF. The CDR3 DNA follows: TGTGCCAGCAGCCCCGGACAGGGGTCGGGTAATGAAAAACTGTTTTTT.

The chain recombines TRBV5-1 with TRBJ2-7; 8 nucleotides align to TRBD1. Germline V gene sequence: CDR1 SGHRS, CDR2 YFSETQ. CDR3 length: 13 amino acids. V dropped 4 bases and J dropped 4; count of bases not matched to a gene: 4. This CDR3 is CASSTTGEYEQYF. In nucleotides, the CDR3 is TGCGCCAGCAGCACGACAGGGGAGTACGAGCAGTACTTC.

The chain recombines TRBV5-1 with TRBJ1-2; D is possibly TRBD1 (5 bases). The CDR3 covers 14 residues. Germline CDR1 reads SGHRS; CDR2 reads YFSETQ. With 0 bases removed from V and 6 bases from J, the gap between germline ends came to 12 bases. The chain's CDR3 is CASSLDAGLDGYTF. As DNA, the CDR3 is TGCGCCAGCAGCTTGGATGCAGGGTTGGATGGCTACACCTTC.

V and J are TRBV5-1 and TRBJ1-1; TRBD1 matches 8 bases. Unmatched junction bases numbered 9, after V lost 4 bases and J lost 1 base. The CDR3 runs to 16 residues. Germline V gene sequence: CDR1 SGHRS, CDR2 YFSETQ. For the CDR3, the DNA is TGCGCCAGCAGCCCGGGACAGGCCCCGAGGAACACTGAAGCTTTCTTT. This codes for CASSPGQAPRNTEAFF.

The chain carries TRBV7-2 and TRBJ2-7, with D tentatively TRBD1 (6 bases). V was shortened by 1 base and J by 2 bases, with 15 bases between the two germline ends. This CDR3 is 16 amino acids long. Germline CDR1 SGHTA, CDR2 FQGNSA. The CDR3 coding sequence is TGTGCCAGCAGCTTAGTGGCGGACAGAGGGGCCTACGAGCAGTACTTC. Translation: CASSLVADRGAYEQYF.

V usage is TRBV18 and J usage is TRBJ1-1; no clear D gene. Germline assignment: CDR1 KGHSH and CDR2 LQKENI. Trimming removed 2 bases from V and 4 bases from J, with 14 bases in between. The CDR3 consists of 15 residues. The CDR3 nucleotides read TGTGCCAGCTCACCATTAAACAGCCTGGGCACTGAAGCTTTCTTT. It encodes CASSPLNSLGTEAFF.

The V gene is TRBV7-9, the J gene TRBJ1-1; 7 bases fit TRBD1. V gave up 1 base and J gave up 4 bases; unmatched junction bases: 3. Germline loops: CDR1 SEHNR, CDR2 FQNEAQ (reference sequence). The CDR3 is 14 residues long. CDR3 loop: CASSLGPGGTEAFF. The CDR3 DNA sequence: TGTGCCAGCAGCTTAGGGCCAGGGGGCACTGAAGCTTTCTTT.

The chain's CDR3 is CASSLRGGGTGELFF. As DNA, the CDR3 is TGTGCCAGCAGCTTGAGGGGGGGCGGCACCGGGGAGCTGTTTTTT. V gene TRBV7-9 combines with J gene TRBJ2-2; D may be TRBD2 (7 bases). The V and J ends lost 3 bases and 4 bases respectively, with 12 bases between them. The CDR3 runs 15 residues. Germline CDR1 and CDR2: SEHNR and FQNEAQ (reference sequence).

Only a few counts were recorded for this clone. This rearrangement joins TRBV18 to TRBJ2-5, with a possible D match to TRBD2 (6 bases). Trimming shortened V by 0 bases and J by 3 bases, and 8 bases separated the two germline ends. The germline V gene has CDR1 KGHSH and CDR2 LQKENI. The length of the CDR3 is 14 residues. As DNA, the CDR3 is TGTGCCAGCTCACCACCGACGGGGGAAGAGACCCAGTACTTC. It yields the protein CASSPPTGEETQYF.

The rearrangement joins TRBV7-6 to TRBJ2-1; 8 bases agree with TRBD2. This CDR3 is built from 15 residues. Germline V lookup: CDR1 SGHVS, CDR2 FNYEAQ. The J segment lost 0 bases and the V segment lost 5 bases, leaving 3 bases of the junction unmatched. DNA of the CDR3: TGTGCCAGCAGCCGGACTAGCAACTCCTACAATGAGCAGTTCTTC. Amino acid sequence: CASSRTSNSYNEQFF. The variable domain in full, with the rest retrieved from reference TRBV7-6 and TRBJ2-1, is GAGVSQSPRYKVTKRGQDVALRCDPISGHVSLYWYRQALGQGPEFLTYFNYEAQQDKSGLPNDRFSAERPEGSISTLTIQRTEQRDSAMYRCASSRTSNSYNEQFFGPGTRLTVL.

This chain links TRBV5-6 with TRBJ1-3; 7 bases are a match to TRBD1. The CDR3 has 14 amino acids. Trimming took 4 bases from V and 8 from J; bases not matched to a gene: 9. Germline V gives CDR1 SGHDT, CDR2 YYEEEE. In nucleotides, the CDR3 is TGTGCCAGCAGCCTCAGACAGGGCGGTCACACCATATATTTT. It yields the protein CASSLRQGGHTIYF.

The chain recombines TRBV6-6 with TRBJ2-7; TRBD2 agrees at 8 bases. Trimming removed 7 bases from V and 7 bases from J; junction bases left unmatched: 6. CDR3 length: 12 residues. Per germline, CDR1 MNHNY and CDR2 SVGAGI (reference sequence). CDR3 nucleotides: TGTGCCAGCACGGGGGGGCCGGGGGAGCAGTACTTC. It is translated as CASTGGPGEQYF.

This clone was picked up one time. The DNA of the CDR3 is TGTGCCAGCAGCTTATATACCAGGGAAACTGAAGCTTTCTTT. As protein: CASSLYTRETEAFF. V gene TRBV11-2 combines with J gene TRBJ1-1; maybe TRBD1 (5 bases). Between the trimmed V and J ends, which lost 2 bases and 5 bases, there was a span of 12 bases. This CDR3 is built from 14 residues. Germline CDR1 SGHAT, CDR2 FQNNGV.

This chain connects TRBV9 to TRBJ2-7, with 7 nucleotides matching TRBD1. After removal of 0 bases from V and 5 bases from J, the junction contained 5 bases not matched to a gene. Germline values: CDR1 SGDLS, CDR2 YYNGEE. The CDR3 has 14 amino acids. CDR3 residues: CASSVEAGGDEQYF. CDR3 coding DNA: TGTGCCAGCAGCGTAGAGGCAGGGGGAGACGAGCAGTACTTC.

This clone was found once. The rearrangement links TRBV4-1 to TRBJ1-6; D is perhaps TRBD1 (5 bases). Germline-derived CDR1 and CDR2 are MGHRA and YSYEKL. V was shortened by 3 bases and J by 4 bases, with 10 bases between the two germline ends. The CDR3 extends over 15 amino acids. Here the CDR3 DNA reads TGCGCCAGCAGCCATCCGGGACTTTATAATTCACCCCTCCACTTT. Protein sequence: CASSHPGLYNSPLHF.

The chain has TRBV5-6 and TRBJ1-3; 8 nucleotides match TRBD1. The CDR3 spans 17 residues. Germline-derived CDR1 and CDR2 are SGHDT and YYEEEE. V lost 2 bases, J lost 1 base, and 8 bases stayed unmatched. Here the CDR3 DNA reads TGTGCCAGCAGCTTACAGGGGGAGATCGCGTCTGGAAACACCATATATTTT. This sequence encodes CASSLQGEIASGNTIYF. The full variable domain, with the rest looked up from reference TRBV5-6 and TRBJ1-3, is DAGVTQSPTHLIKTRGQQVTLRCSPKSGHDTVSWYQQALGQGPQFIFQYYEEEERQRGNFPDRFSGHQFPNYSSELNVNALLLGDSALYLCASSLQGEIASGNTIYFGEGSWLTVV.

V and J are TRBV19 and TRBJ2-5; no clear D gene. The CDR3 covers 12 residues. Between the trimmed V and J ends, which lost 9 bases and 1 base, there was a span of 9 bases. The germline gives CDR1 LNHDA, CDR2 SQIVND (reference sequence). The CDR3 spells CASRGFQETQYF. The CDR3 DNA reads as TGTGCCAGCCGAGGATTCCAAGAGACCCAGTACTTC.

This chain joins TRBV4-1 and TRBJ2-3; D not resolved. V shed 2 bases and J shed 5 bases, with 11 bases lying between them. CDR1 and CDR2 from the germline V gene are MGHRA and YSYEKL. The CDR3 covers 14 residues. CDR3: CASSQNPWQDTQYF. CDR3 nucleotides: TGCGCCAGCAGCCAAAACCCGTGGCAAGATACGCAGTATTTT.

This clone has a handful of counts. This chain connects TRBV11-1 to TRBJ2-3, with D tentatively TRBD1 (6 bases). Trimming took 4 bases from V and 1 from J, leaving 15 bases between them. This CDR3 is built from 16 residues. The germline CDR1 and CDR2 sequences are SGHAT and FQDESV (reference sequence). Here the CDR3 DNA reads TGTGCCAGCAGCTCACCCTACAGGGACCGCACAGATACGCAGTATTTT. Translating it yields CASSSPYRDRTDTQYF.

The chain combines TRBV4-2 with TRBJ1-1, with D unresolved. Trimming removed 3 bases from V and 7 bases from J, with 15 bases in between. CDR1 LGHNA and CDR2 YNFKEQ come from the germline V gene. This CDR3 is 14 amino acids long. As DNA, the CDR3 is TGTGCCAGCAGCCAGGAGCGAGGCCCGGTTGAAGCTTTCTTT. Encoded protein: CASSQERGPVEAFF.

The rearrangement links TRBV15 to TRBJ2-7, with D tentatively TRBD1 (6 bases). V was cut by 3 bases and J by 2 bases, with 11 bases left in between. This CDR3 comprises 14 residues. CDR1 LNHNV and CDR2 YYDKDF come from the germline V gene (reference sequence). The CDR3: CATSSFQGPYEQYF. For the CDR3, the DNA is TGTGCCACCAGCAGCTTCCAGGGGCCCTACGAGCAGTACTTC. The full variable domain, in which reference TRBV15 and TRBJ2-7 provide the parts outside the CDR3, is DAMVIQNPRYQVTQFGKPVTLSCSQTLNHNVMYWYQQKSSQAPKLLFHYYDKDFNNEADTPDNFQSRRPNTSFCFLDIRSPGLGDTAMYLCATSSFQGPYEQYFGPGTRLTVT.

The J gene is TRBJ2-1, the V gene TRBV5-6, with 7 bases that match TRBD2. Germline CDR1 is SGHDT and CDR2 is YYEEEE. The CDR3 runs 13 residues. V gave up 1 base and J gave up 7 bases; unmatched junction bases: 2. The CDR3 DNA reads TGTGCCAGCAGCTTGTCAGCGGGAAATGAGCAGTTCTTC. It yields the protein CASSLSAGNEQFF.

The chain has TRBV5-5 and TRBJ2-5, with 9 bases aligning to TRBD1. Germline lookup yields CDR1 SGHKS and CDR2 YYEKEE (reference sequence). The V gene end was trimmed by 2 bases and the J gene end by 3 bases; junction bases not matched to a gene: 2. The CDR3 consists of 14 residues. CDR3 sequence (DNA): TGTGCCAGCAGCTTCACAGGGGGCGAAGAGACCCAGTACTTC. Protein sequence: CASSFTGGEETQYF.